One and the same sample provided the 5 T cell receptor beta chains below, sequenced in a study of shared clonotypes between healthy human individuals. Assay: immunoSEQ multiplex PCR; the TCRdb copy retains only in-frame clones and omits some. The repertoire holds roughly 660,000 clones, with 90% as singletons. The sequencing sample was made of memory CD8+ T cells from PBMCs. Subset reported: CD45RO+ cells pooled with CCR7-negative TemRA cells. These receptors originate from a man between 18 and 29 years old in good health. Some clones in this sample may be carry-over from other donors' samples.

The chain employs TRBV11-2 and TRBJ2-2; TRBD1 or TRBD2 may be the D gene (5 bases each). Trimming left V 0 bases short and J 4 bases short, with 12 bases between. The V gene's germline CDR1 is SGHAT and CDR2 FQNNGV. The CDR3 has 16 residues. CDR3 loop: CASSLDKGTGTGELFF. CDR3 bases: TGTGCCAGCAGCTTAGATAAGGGGACGGGCACCGGGGAGCTGTTTTTT.

The chain has TRBV5-4 and TRBJ1-2; no firm D call. CDR1 SGHNT and CDR2 YYREEE come from the germline V gene (reference sequence). Trimming pared 4 bases from V and 1 base from J, leaving 8 bases between. This CDR3 region has 13 residues. The CDR3 DNA is TGTGCCAGCAGCCGAAAAAATAACTATGGCTACACCTTC. The encoded protein is CASSRKNNYGYTF.

The V gene is TRBV7-9, the J gene TRBJ2-7; 11 bases are shared with TRBD2. This CDR3 is 18 amino acids long. V was clipped by 5 bases and J by 4 bases; unmatched bases: 16. The V gene's germline CDR1 is SEHNR and CDR2 FQNEAQ (reference sequence). CDR3 DNA sequence: TGTGCCAGCAGCCCAAAGGAACTAGCGGGAGAAAGCCCTTACGAGCAGTACTTC. It yields the protein CASSPKELAGESPYEQYF.

Concerning this clone itself: The same CDR3 is also encoded by other DNA sequences in this sample. The chain recombines TRBV19 with TRBJ1-1; no definite D call. The CDR3 spans 13 residues. The V end was cut by 0 bases, the J end by 2 bases, with 4 bases between. Germline CDR1 and CDR2: LNHDA and SQIVND (reference sequence). CDR3 DNA sequence: TGTGCCAGTAGTATAGAAGGTAACACTGAAGCTTTCTTT. It translates to CASSIEGNTEAFF.

The chain combines TRBV15 with TRBJ2-5; D is possibly TRBD2 (6 bases). The CDR3 length is 16 residues. Trimming stripped 0 bases from V and 5 bases from J, with 16 bases between. CDR1 and CDR2 (germline): LNHNV, YYDKDF (reference sequence). Here the CDR3 DNA reads TGTGCCACCAGCAGAGATCTTTACTGGGAGGTGGAGACCCAGTACTTC. Residues: CATSRDLYWEVETQYF. The full variable domain, with the rest looked up from reference TRBV15 and TRBJ2-5, is DAMVIQNPRYQVTQFGKPVTLSCSQTLNHNVMYWYQQKSSQAPKLLFHYYDKDFNNEADTPDNFQSRRPNTSFCFLDIRSPGLGDTAMYLCATSRDLYWEVETQYFGPGTRLLVL.